This T cell receptor beta chain stems from a study of control samples from healthy donors and cancer patients. Clones were read by immunoSEQ multiplex PCR, and TCRdb kept only the in-frame ones, dropping some. The sample carries about 120,000 clones, about 89% recorded once. CDR3 length: 14 amino acids. CDR1 is ENHRY and CDR2 is SYGVKD in the germline V gene. The ends were cut back, 2 bases at V and 4 bases at J, with 11 bases in the middle. Sequencing was performed on blood. This rearrangement joins TRBV10-3 to TRBJ1-2; TRBD1 is a possible D gene (5 bases). This TCR was sampled from a man in his forties or fifties in good health. The CDR3 loop reads CAISEGRVGYGYTF. CDR3 sequence (DNA): TGTGCCATCAGTGAGGGCAGGGTTGGCTATGGCTACACCTTC.